A selection of T cell receptor beta chains follows, all from one sample in a study of cytotoxic CD8 clonotypes in ibrutinib-treated CLL. Assay used: immunoSEQ multiplex PCR; TCRdb lists only in-frame clones, some missing. The sample lists around 140,000 clones, roughly 88% occurring once. Source: PBMCs, taken after 24 months of ibrutinib treatment. The receptors shown here come from a human donor with chronic lymphocytic leukemia. The CDR3 runs from the conserved cysteine through the conserved F or W. Fields, in order: J gene, clone size, D gene, V gene, CDR3 protein, CDR3 DNA. D genes are given only for firm matches. The size entry is marked missing in some rows and otherwise reads once, few, many or a size class.

j_gene: TRBJ1-1
abundance: -
d_gene: -
v_gene: TRBV4-3
CDR3aa: CASSQELQRNTEAFF
CDR3nt: TGCGCCAGCAGCCAAGAGCTGCAGAGGAACACTGAAGCTTTCTTT

j_gene: TRBJ1-5
abundance: -
d_gene: -
v_gene: TRBV18
CDR3aa: CASSPFQNQPQHF
CDR3nt: TGTGCCAGCTCACCATTTCAGAATCAGCCCCAGCATTTT

j_gene: TRBJ1-2
abundance: -
d_gene: -
v_gene: TRBV5-1
CDR3aa: CASRQDTIVYGYTF
CDR3nt: TGCGCCAGCAGACAGGACACTATCGTCTATGGCTACACCTTC

j_gene: TRBJ2-3
abundance: -
d_gene: TRBD2
v_gene: TRBV19
CDR3aa: CASNRGLAGGQGTTDTQYF
CDR3nt: TGTGCCAGTAATCGCGGACTAGCGGGGGGACAGGGGACCACAGATACGCAGTATTTT

j_gene: TRBJ2-5
abundance: -
d_gene: -
v_gene: TRBV23-1
CDR3aa: CASITPGNRQETQYF
CDR3nt: TGCGCCAGCATAACACCGGGAAACAGGCAAGAGACCCAGTACTTC

j_gene: TRBJ1-4
abundance: few
d_gene: -
v_gene: TRBV30
CDR3aa: CAWGSVGGNEKLFF
CDR3nt: TGTGCCTGGGGAAGCGTCGGGGGCAATGAAAAACTGTTTTTT

j_gene: TRBJ2-2
abundance: -
d_gene: TRBD2
v_gene: TRBV29-1
CDR3aa: CSVLTSATNTGELFF
CDR3nt: TGCAGCGTTCTAACTAGCGCAACGAACACCGGGGAGCTGTTTTTT

j_gene: TRBJ1-2
abundance: -
d_gene: -
v_gene: TRBV19
CDR3aa: CASSVPGRPNYGYTF
CDR3nt: TGTGCCAGTAGTGTCCCGGGACGTCCTAACTATGGCTACACCTTC

j_gene: TRBJ1-5
abundance: -
d_gene: -
v_gene: TRBV10-3
CDR3aa: CAISVGDGNQPQHF
CDR3nt: TGTGCCATCAGTGTGGGTGACGGAAATCAGCCCCAGCATTTT

j_gene: TRBJ1-2
abundance: -
d_gene: -
v_gene: TRBV18
CDR3aa: CASSPGRGANYGYTF
CDR3nt: TGTGCCAGCTCTCCTGGGCGGGGAGCTAACTATGGCTACACCTTC

j_gene: TRBJ2-7
abundance: -
d_gene: TRBD1
v_gene: TRBV9
CDR3aa: CASSPSGDRGLYEQYF
CDR3nt: TGTGCCAGCAGCCCAAGTGGGGACAGGGGGCTATACGAGCAGTACTTC

j_gene: TRBJ2-5
abundance: few
d_gene: -
v_gene: TRBV21-1
CDR3aa: CASRKTGGEKETQYF
CDR3nt: TGTGCCAGTAGGAAAACAGGGGGTGAAAAAGAGACCCAGTACTTC

j_gene: TRBJ1-1
abundance: few
d_gene: -
v_gene: TRBV29-1
CDR3aa: CSVPGGTSTEAFF
CDR3nt: TGCAGCGTCCCTGGGGGGACTAGCACTGAAGCTTTCTTT

j_gene: TRBJ2-3
abundance: -
d_gene: -
v_gene: TRBV5-8
CDR3aa: CASSSAWGWGSGADTQYF
CDR3nt: TGTGCCAGCAGCTCCGCCTGGGGTTGGGGTAGCGGCGCAGATACGCAGTATTTT

j_gene: TRBJ2-1
abundance: -
d_gene: -
v_gene: TRBV4-1
CDR3aa: CASSQDSDAQQFF
CDR3nt: TGCGCCAGCAGCCAAGATTCGGATGCACAGCAGTTCTTC

j_gene: TRBJ1-4
abundance: -
d_gene: -
v_gene: TRBV4-1
CDR3aa: CASSQVHEKLFF
CDR3nt: TGCGCCAGCAGCCAAGTGCATGAAAAACTGTTTTTT

j_gene: TRBJ1-2
abundance: -
d_gene: TRBD1
v_gene: TRBV4-1
CDR3aa: CASSQGLQGWAGYGYTF
CDR3nt: TGCGCCAGCAGCCAAGGGCTACAGGGGTGGGCCGGCTATGGCTACACCTTC

j_gene: TRBJ1-5
abundance: -
d_gene: -
v_gene: TRBV9
CDR3aa: CASSEGGQGNQPQHF
CDR3nt: TGTGCCAGCAGCGAGGGAGGGCAGGGCAATCAGCCCCAGCATTTT

j_gene: TRBJ2-1
abundance: -
d_gene: -
v_gene: TRBV9
CDR3aa: CASSAVYNEQFF
CDR3nt: TGTGCCAGCAGCGCCGTTTACAATGAGCAGTTCTTC

j_gene: TRBJ2-1
abundance: -
d_gene: -
v_gene: TRBV5-1
CDR3aa: CASSSPQDEQFF
CDR3nt: TGCGCCAGCAGCTCTCCCCAGGATGAGCAGTTCTTC

j_gene: TRBJ1-1
abundance: -
d_gene: -
v_gene: TRBV7-9
CDR3aa: CASSFFRDSDAEAFF
CDR3nt: TGTGCCAGCAGCTTCTTCCGGGACTCGGACGCTGAAGCTTTCTTT

j_gene: TRBJ1-4
abundance: -
d_gene: -
v_gene: TRBV19
CDR3aa: CASSVAGLATNEKLFF
CDR3nt: TGTGCCAGTAGCGTCGCGGGGTTGGCAACTAATGAAAAACTGTTTTTT

j_gene: TRBJ1-1
abundance: few
d_gene: TRBD1
v_gene: TRBV19
CDR3aa: CASSVRQGNTEAFF
CDR3nt: TGTGCCAGTAGTGTACGACAGGGGAACACTGAAGCTTTCTTT

j_gene: TRBJ2-7
abundance: -
d_gene: TRBD2
v_gene: TRBV7-9
CDR3aa: CASRLIASGIYEQYF
CDR3nt: TGTGCCAGCAGGTTGATTGCTAGCGGGATCTACGAGCAGTACTTC

j_gene: TRBJ1-2
abundance: -
d_gene: -
v_gene: TRBV7-2
CDR3aa: CASSSPRSITSVYGYTF
CDR3nt: TGTGCCAGCAGCTCCCCTCGTTCTATTACATCTGTCTATGGCTACACCTTC

j_gene: TRBJ2-1
abundance: -
d_gene: TRBD2
v_gene: TRBV9
CDR3aa: CASSEGLAGGYEQFF
CDR3nt: TGTGCCAGCAGCGAGGGACTAGCGGGGGGTTATGAGCAGTTCTTC

j_gene: TRBJ1-4
abundance: -
d_gene: TRBD1
v_gene: TRBV28
CDR3aa: CASSRTGGNEKLFF
CDR3nt: TGTGCCAGCAGCCGGACAGGGGGCAATGAAAAACTGTTTTTT

j_gene: TRBJ1-2
abundance: -
d_gene: -
v_gene: TRBV7-3
CDR3aa: CASSLQVCHGYTF
CDR3nt: TGTGCCAGCAGCCTCCAGGTATGTCATGGCTACACCTTC

j_gene: TRBJ2-3
abundance: -
d_gene: -
v_gene: TRBV5-4
CDR3aa: CASSLGQTGVDTQYF
CDR3nt: TGTGCCAGCAGTTTGGGACAGACGGGGGTTGATACGCAGTATTTT

j_gene: TRBJ2-7
abundance: once
d_gene: -
v_gene: TRBV7-3
CDR3aa: CASSLGQYYEQYF
CDR3nt: TGTGCCAGCAGCCTCGGACAGTATTACGAGCAGTACTTC

j_gene: TRBJ2-6
abundance: -
d_gene: TRBD1
v_gene: TRBV5-4
CDR3aa: CASSSGTGVSGGANVLTF
CDR3nt: TGTGCCAGCAGCTCCGGGACAGGGGTCTCGGGGGGGGCCAACGTCCTGACTTTC

j_gene: TRBJ2-3
abundance: -
d_gene: TRBD1
v_gene: TRBV10-3
CDR3aa: CAIGNRGPDTQYF
CDR3nt: TGTGCCATCGGCAACAGGGGGCCAGATACGCAGTATTTT

j_gene: TRBJ1-2
abundance: -
d_gene: -
v_gene: TRBV6-6
CDR3aa: CASWLGAGSRGGYTF
CDR3nt: TGTGCCAGCTGGTTGGGTGCGGGTAGCCGAGGAGGCTACACCTTC

j_gene: TRBJ1-6
abundance: -
d_gene: -
v_gene: TRBV30
CDR3aa: CAWSGLLPLHF
CDR3nt: TGTGCCTGGAGTGGCCTCCTTCCCCTCCACTTT

j_gene: TRBJ2-1
abundance: -
d_gene: -
v_gene: TRBV7-2
CDR3aa: CASSPWAYNEQFF
CDR3nt: TGTGCCAGCAGCCCCTGGGCCTACAATGAGCAGTTCTTC

j_gene: TRBJ2-7
abundance: -
d_gene: -
v_gene: TRBV2
CDR3aa: CASSESRVSSYEQYF
CDR3nt: TGTGCCAGCAGTGAATCTAGAGTAAGCTCCTACGAGCAGTACTTC

j_gene: TRBJ1-6
abundance: -
d_gene: -
v_gene: TRBV7-3
CDR3aa: CASSLTGRGNSPLHF
CDR3nt: TGTGCCAGCAGCTTAACTGGGAGGGGGAATTCACCCCTCCACTTT

j_gene: TRBJ2-3
abundance: -
d_gene: TRBD2
v_gene: TRBV5-1
CDR3aa: CASSSGGLADMSTDTQYF
CDR3nt: TGCGCCAGCAGCTCCGGGGGACTAGCGGACATGAGCACAGATACGCAGTATTTT

j_gene: TRBJ2-7
abundance: -
d_gene: -
v_gene: TRBV5-5
CDR3aa: CASSLRGNSYEQYF
CDR3nt: TGTGCCAGCAGCTTGCGGGGGAATTCCTACGAGCAGTACTTC

j_gene: TRBJ2-3
abundance: -
d_gene: TRBD2
v_gene: TRBV10-3
CDR3aa: CAISESLAGGRYTDTQYF
CDR3nt: TGTGCCATCAGTGAGTCGTTAGCGGGAGGCCGCTACACAGATACGCAGTATTTT

j_gene: TRBJ1-1
abundance: -
d_gene: -
v_gene: TRBV7-2
CDR3aa: CASSLVKNTKAFF
CDR3nt: TGTGCCAGCAGCTTAGTAAAGAACACTAAAGCTTTCTTT

j_gene: TRBJ2-7
abundance: -
d_gene: -
v_gene: TRBV4-2
CDR3aa: CASSPQGSYEQYF
CDR3nt: TGTGCCAGCAGCCCCCAGGGATCCTACGAGCAGTACTTC

j_gene: TRBJ1-4
abundance: -
d_gene: -
v_gene: TRBV14
CDR3aa: CASSLRVRDEKLFF
CDR3nt: TGTGCCAGCAGCCTAAGAGTCAGGGATGAAAAACTGTTTTTT

j_gene: TRBJ1-1
abundance: -
d_gene: -
v_gene: TRBV28
CDR3aa: CASRGPGENTEAFF
CDR3nt: TGTGCCAGCCGTGGTCCAGGAGAGAACACTGAAGCTTTCTTT

j_gene: TRBJ1-1
abundance: -
d_gene: -
v_gene: TRBV6-4
CDR3aa: CASSKNVGTEAFF
CDR3nt: TGTGCCAGCAGTAAGAATGTTGGGACAGAAGCTTTCTTT

j_gene: TRBJ1-2
abundance: -
d_gene: -
v_gene: TRBV18
CDR3aa: CASSQGRLGYGYTF
CDR3nt: TGTGCCAGCTCACAGGGACGTCTTGGGTATGGCTACACCTTC

j_gene: TRBJ2-5
abundance: -
d_gene: -
v_gene: TRBV5-1
CDR3aa: CASSLGDPHRETQYF
CDR3nt: TGCGCCAGCAGCTTGGGCGACCCTCACAGGGAGACCCAGTACTTC

j_gene: TRBJ2-2
abundance: -
d_gene: TRBD1
v_gene: TRBV5-1
CDR3aa: CASSLLTGGAASGELFF
CDR3nt: TGCGCCAGCAGCTTGCTTACAGGGGGCGCGGCCTCCGGGGAGCTGTTTTTT

j_gene: TRBJ1-3
abundance: -
d_gene: -
v_gene: TRBV6-1
CDR3aa: CASSEFGGGTIYF
CDR3nt: TGTGCCAGCAGTGAATTTGGAGGGGGCACCATATATTTT

j_gene: TRBJ2-3
abundance: -
d_gene: -
v_gene: TRBV21-1
CDR3aa: CASSKAEQGGVGTDTQYF
CDR3nt: TGTGCCAGCAGCAAAGCCGAACAGGGAGGTGTCGGCACAGATACGCAGTATTTT

j_gene: TRBJ1-2
abundance: -
d_gene: TRBD1
v_gene: TRBV19
CDR3aa: CASSGTSGTVYTF
CDR3nt: TGTGCCAGTAGTGGTACAAGCGGGACAGTCTACACCTTC

j_gene: TRBJ2-5
abundance: -
d_gene: -
v_gene: TRBV11-2
CDR3aa: CASSSGQTQYF
CDR3nt: TGTGCCAGCAGCTCGGGACAGACCCAGTACTTC

j_gene: TRBJ1-6
abundance: once
d_gene: TRBD1
v_gene: TRBV28
CDR3aa: CASSYWTRGYSPLHF
CDR3nt: TGTGCCAGCAGCTACTGGACCAGGGGGTATTCACCCCTCCACTTT

j_gene: TRBJ2-3
abundance: -
d_gene: TRBD2
v_gene: TRBV5-1
CDR3aa: CASSPNLGLAGVRDTQYF
CDR3nt: TGCGCCAGCAGCCCAAACCTCGGACTAGCGGGGGTTAGGGATACGCAGTATTTT

j_gene: TRBJ1-1
abundance: -
d_gene: TRBD1
v_gene: TRBV28
CDR3aa: CASSSTGMGTEAFF
CDR3nt: TGTGCCAGCAGTTCGACAGGGATGGGCACTGAAGCTTTCTTT

j_gene: TRBJ2-7
abundance: -
d_gene: TRBD2
v_gene: TRBV10-3
CDR3aa: CAITSGRYEQYF
CDR3nt: TGTGCCATCACAAGCGGGAGATACGAGCAGTACTTC